This T cell receptor beta chain emerged from a study of spatial heterogeneity in lung cancer (dated by TCRdb to about 2019). Some background on the complete study: More beta-chain than alpha-chain transcripts were consistently detected, likely reflecting higher beta-chain transcript abundance. TCR repertoire features were related to nonsynonymous mutation counts determined by whole-exome sequencing of tumor tissue. At surgery, both alpha and beta chains were TCR-sequenced in 220 tumor regions, approximately 64 matched nontumor lung samples and 50 to 60 PBMC samples. In the raw uncorrected reads, each unique combination of TCR and UMI appeared more than ten times on average. The study quantitatively compared TCR alpha and beta repertoires across multiple tumor regions, matched nontumor lung and blood in non-small cell lung cancer.

The CDR3 contains 12 residues, cysteine and phenylalanine counted. Just CDR3 DNA is preserved here, 36 bases in frame from base 1. According to the germline V gene (reference sequence), CDR1 reads MNHNY and CDR2 reads SVGAGI. Trimming removed 7 bases from V and 6 bases from J, leaving 12 bases between the germline ends. Library creation used 5' RACE. The sequencer listed for this sample is NextSeq 500. The TCR library protocol attached a unique molecular identifier to each TCR cDNA molecule to allow correction of PCR and sequencing errors. The original methods were these. Decombinator tools were used for TCR identification, UMI-based error correction and CDR3 extraction. TCRs above a frequency of 2 per 1,000, corresponding to the top 1% of the tumor frequency distribution, were defined as expanded. Renyi diversity was calculated using the R vegan package after each repertoire was subsampled 100 times to 5,000 TCRs. CDR3 similarity networks were constructed using string-kernel similarity of amino acid triplets, with links drawn between CDR3s whose pairwise similarity was above 0.82. The public reads were reanalyzed by TCRdb: fastp trimming at Q25, MiXCR alignment, in-frame beta chains only. Under each unique CDR3 protein, matching rows form one entry showing the most common genes and DNA. The V and J calls and clone size are TCRdb's, not the authors'. The sample profile shows 75,000 to 85,000 distinct CDR3 sequences; approximately 18% of them were found once. Jointly, the top ten make up 5% to 7.5% of the sample.

Reading the label with the study, this specimen's time point is: sample taken at primary tumor resection. Whole RNA extracted from tumor and nontumor lung tissue, or from cryopreserved PBMC samples, was used for TCR sequencing without cell sorting. Samples were obtained from roughly 72 patients with early-stage, untreated non-small cell lung cancer from the lung TRACERx cohort. A patient was chosen for TCR sequencing only when enough RNA was available from at least two tumor regions. Paper-wide results and their limitations: Additional single-cell paired TCR alpha and beta sequencing was considered necessary to confirm, at a functional level, the hypothesis that regional TCRs recognize regional mutations. Ubiquitous expanded tumor TCRs showed up in blood more often at tumor resection than at routine follow-up.

To note about this clonotype: Its recognized antigen is unknown. No much larger clonotype is one base removed from it; base qualities were not supplied.

Sample: PBMCs, taken at surgery. This receptor was taken from a male donor with early-stage non-small cell lung cancer. The sequence joins TRBV6-6 to TRBJ1-2; TRBD1 is a possible D gene, resting on 6 matching bases. The sequence in DNA is TGTGCCAGCACCCTGTCAGGGGATGGCTACACCTTC. Translated, this gives CASTLSGDGYTF.